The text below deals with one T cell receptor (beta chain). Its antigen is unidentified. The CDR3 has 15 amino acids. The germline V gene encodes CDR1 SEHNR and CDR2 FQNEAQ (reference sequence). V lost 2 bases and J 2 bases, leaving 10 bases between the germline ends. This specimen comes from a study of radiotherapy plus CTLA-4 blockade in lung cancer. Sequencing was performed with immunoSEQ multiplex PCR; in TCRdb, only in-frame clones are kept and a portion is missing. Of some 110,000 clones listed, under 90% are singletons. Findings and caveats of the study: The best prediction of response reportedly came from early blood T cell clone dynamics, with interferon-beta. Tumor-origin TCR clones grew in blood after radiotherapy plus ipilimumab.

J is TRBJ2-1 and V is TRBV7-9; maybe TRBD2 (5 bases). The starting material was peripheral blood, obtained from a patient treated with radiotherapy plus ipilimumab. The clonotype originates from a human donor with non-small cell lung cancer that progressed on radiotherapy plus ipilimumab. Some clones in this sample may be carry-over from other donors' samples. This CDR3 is CASSLTRGTYNEQFF. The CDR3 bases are TGTGCCAGCAGCTTAACCAGAGGGACCTACAATGAGCAGTTCTTC. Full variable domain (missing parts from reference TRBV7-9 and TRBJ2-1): DTGVSQNPRHKITKRGQNVTFRCDPISEHNRLYWYRQTLGQGPEFLTYFQNEAQLEKSRLLSDRFSAERPKGSFSTLEIQRTEQGDSAMYLCASSLTRGTYNEQFFGPGTRLTVL.